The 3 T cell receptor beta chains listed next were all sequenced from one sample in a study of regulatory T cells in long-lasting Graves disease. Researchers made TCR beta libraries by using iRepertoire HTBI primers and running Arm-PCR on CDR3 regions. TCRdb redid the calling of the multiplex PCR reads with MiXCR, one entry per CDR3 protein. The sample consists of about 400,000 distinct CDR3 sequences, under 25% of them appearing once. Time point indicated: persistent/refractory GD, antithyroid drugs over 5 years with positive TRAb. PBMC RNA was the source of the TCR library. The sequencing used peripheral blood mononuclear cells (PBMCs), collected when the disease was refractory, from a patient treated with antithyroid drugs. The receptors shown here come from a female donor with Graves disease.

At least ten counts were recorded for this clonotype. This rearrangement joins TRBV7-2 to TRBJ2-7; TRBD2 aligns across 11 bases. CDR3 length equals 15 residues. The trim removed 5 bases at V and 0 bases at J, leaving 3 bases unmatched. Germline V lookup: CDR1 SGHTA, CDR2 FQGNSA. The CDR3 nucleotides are TGTGCCAGCAGCATGACTAGCGGGAACTCCTACGAGCAGTACTTC. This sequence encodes CASSMTSGNSYEQYF.

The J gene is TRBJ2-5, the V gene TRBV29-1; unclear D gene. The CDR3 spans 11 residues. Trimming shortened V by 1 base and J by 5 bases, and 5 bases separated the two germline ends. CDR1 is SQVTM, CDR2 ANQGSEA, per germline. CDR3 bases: TGCAGCGTTGAAGGTCCGGAGACCCAGTACTTC. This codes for CSVEGPETQYF.

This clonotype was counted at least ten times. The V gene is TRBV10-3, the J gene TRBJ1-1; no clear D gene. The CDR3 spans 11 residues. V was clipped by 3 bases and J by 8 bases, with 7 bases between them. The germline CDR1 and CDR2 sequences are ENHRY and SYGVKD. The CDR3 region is CAISDGTEAFF. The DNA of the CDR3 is TGTGCCATCAGTGACGGTACAGAAGCTTTCTTT.